This T cell receptor beta chain was recorded in a study of identical twins. TCRdb recomputed calls from the 5' RACE reads with MiXCR, one row per CDR3 protein. The repertoire holds 250,000 to 300,000 distinct CDR3 sequences, with approximately 8.3% as singletons. Points from the study as a whole: Model-predicted out-of-frame TCR alpha sharing fell below observed values in monozygotic twins.

This clonotype was observed a few times. Its antigen remains unidentified. This sample also belongs to another study, concerning yellow fever vaccine responses in identical twins.

Sequences were obtained from CD8+ T cells sorted from blood. The sequence came from a young woman in good health.

As DNA, the CDR3 is TGTGCCAGCAGCGGATACGTGGACACGGGGAGGGAGACCCAGTACTTC. Translated: CASSGYVDTGRETQYF. This rearrangement joins TRBV3-1 to TRBJ2-5, with a weak D call TRBD2 (6 bases). Germline CDR1 and CDR2: LGHDT and YNNKEL (reference sequence). This CDR3 is 16 amino acids long. V was shortened by 5 bases and J by 5 bases, with 21 bases between the two germline ends.